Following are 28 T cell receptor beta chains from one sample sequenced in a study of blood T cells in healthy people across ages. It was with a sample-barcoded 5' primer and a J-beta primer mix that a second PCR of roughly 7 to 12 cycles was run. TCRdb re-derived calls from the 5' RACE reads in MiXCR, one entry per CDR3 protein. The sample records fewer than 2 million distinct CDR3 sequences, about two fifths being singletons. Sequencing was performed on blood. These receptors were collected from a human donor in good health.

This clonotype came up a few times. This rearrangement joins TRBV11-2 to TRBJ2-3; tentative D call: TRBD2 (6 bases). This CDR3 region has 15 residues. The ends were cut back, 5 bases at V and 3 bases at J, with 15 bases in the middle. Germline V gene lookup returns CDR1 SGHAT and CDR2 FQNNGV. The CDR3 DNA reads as TGTGCCAGCAGCGTGCGGGGCGCGAGAACAGATACGCAGTATTTT. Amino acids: CASSVRGARTDTQYF.

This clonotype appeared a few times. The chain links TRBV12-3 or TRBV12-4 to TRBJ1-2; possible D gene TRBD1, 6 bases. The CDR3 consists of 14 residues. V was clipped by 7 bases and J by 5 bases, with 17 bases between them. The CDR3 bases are TGTGCCAGCACCCCCACCAGGGGAAGTTATGGCTACACCTTC. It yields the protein CASTPTRGSYGYTF.

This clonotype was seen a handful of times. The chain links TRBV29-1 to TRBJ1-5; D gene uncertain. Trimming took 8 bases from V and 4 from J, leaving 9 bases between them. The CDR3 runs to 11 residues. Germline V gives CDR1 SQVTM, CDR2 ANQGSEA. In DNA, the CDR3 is TGCAGCTGGGGTGTAAATCAGCCCCAGCATTTT. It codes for CSWGVNQPQHF.

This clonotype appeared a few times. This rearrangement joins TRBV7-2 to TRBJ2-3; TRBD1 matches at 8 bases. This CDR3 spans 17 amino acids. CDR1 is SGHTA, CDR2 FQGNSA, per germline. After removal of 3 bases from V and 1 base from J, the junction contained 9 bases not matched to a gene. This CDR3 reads CASSFDYDRGGTDTQYF. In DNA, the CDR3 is TGTGCCAGCAGCTTCGATTACGACAGGGGAGGCACAGATACGCAGTATTTT.

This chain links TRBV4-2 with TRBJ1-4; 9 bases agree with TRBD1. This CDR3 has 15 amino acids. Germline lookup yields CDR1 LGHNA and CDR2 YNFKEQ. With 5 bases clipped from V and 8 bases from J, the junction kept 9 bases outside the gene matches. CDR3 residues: CASSERTGDSEKLFF. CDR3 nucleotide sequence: TGTGCCAGCAGCGAACGGACAGGGGACTCGGAAAAACTGTTTTTT.

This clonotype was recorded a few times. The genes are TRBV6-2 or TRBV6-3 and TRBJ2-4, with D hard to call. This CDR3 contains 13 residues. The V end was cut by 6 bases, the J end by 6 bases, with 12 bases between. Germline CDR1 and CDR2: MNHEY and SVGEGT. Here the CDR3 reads CASRRDTVNIQYF. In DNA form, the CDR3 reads TGTGCCAGCAGAAGAGATACAGTAAACATTCAGTACTTC.

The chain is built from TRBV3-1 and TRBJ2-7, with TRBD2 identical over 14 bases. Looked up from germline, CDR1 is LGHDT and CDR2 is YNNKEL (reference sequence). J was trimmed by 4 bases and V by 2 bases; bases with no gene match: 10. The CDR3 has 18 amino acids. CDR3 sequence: CASSQPWTSGGKIYEQYF. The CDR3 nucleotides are TGTGCCAGCAGCCAACCTTGGACTAGCGGGGGGAAAATATACGAGCAGTACTTC.

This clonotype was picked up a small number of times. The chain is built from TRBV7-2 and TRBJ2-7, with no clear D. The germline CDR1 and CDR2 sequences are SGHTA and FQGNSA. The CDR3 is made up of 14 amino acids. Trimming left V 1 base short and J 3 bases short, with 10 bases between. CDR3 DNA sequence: TGTGCCAGCAGCTTAGAGGTGGTAGGCTACGAGCAGTACTTC. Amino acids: CASSLEVVGYEQYF.

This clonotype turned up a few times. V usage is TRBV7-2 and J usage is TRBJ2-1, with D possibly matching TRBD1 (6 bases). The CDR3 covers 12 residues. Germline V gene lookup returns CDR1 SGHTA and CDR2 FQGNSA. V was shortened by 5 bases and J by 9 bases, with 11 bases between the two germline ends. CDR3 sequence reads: CASSGTSSEQFF. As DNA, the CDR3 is TGTGCCAGCAGCGGGACAAGCAGTGAGCAGTTCTTC. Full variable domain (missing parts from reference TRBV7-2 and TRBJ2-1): GAGVSQSPSNKVTEKGKDVELRCDPISGHTALYWYRQSLGQGLEFLIYFQGNSAPDKSGLPSDRFSAERTGGSVSTLTIQRTQQEDSAVYLCASSGTSSEQFFGPGTRLTVL.

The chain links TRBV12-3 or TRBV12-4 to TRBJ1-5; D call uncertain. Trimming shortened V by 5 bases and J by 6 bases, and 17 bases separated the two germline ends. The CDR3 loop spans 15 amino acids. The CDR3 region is CASSPSERPRQPQHF. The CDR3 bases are TGTGCCAGCAGTCCCTCGGAGAGGCCCCGTCAGCCCCAGCATTTT.

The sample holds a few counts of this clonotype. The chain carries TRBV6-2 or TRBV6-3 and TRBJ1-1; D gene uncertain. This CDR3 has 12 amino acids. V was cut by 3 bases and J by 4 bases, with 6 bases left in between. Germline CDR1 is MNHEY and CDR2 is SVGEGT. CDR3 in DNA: TGTGCCAGCAGTTATAGTAGCACTGAAGCTTTCTTT. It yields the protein CASSYSSTEAFF.

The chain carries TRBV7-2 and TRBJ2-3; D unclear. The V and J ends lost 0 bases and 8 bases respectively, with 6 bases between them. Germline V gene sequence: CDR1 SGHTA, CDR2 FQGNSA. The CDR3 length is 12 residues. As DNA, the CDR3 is TGTGCCAGCAGCTTAGCACGAAGTACGCAGTATTTT. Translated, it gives CASSLARSTQYF.

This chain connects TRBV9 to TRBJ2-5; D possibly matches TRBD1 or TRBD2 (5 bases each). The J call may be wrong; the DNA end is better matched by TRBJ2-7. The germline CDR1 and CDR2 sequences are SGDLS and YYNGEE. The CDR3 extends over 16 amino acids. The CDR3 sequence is CASSVAGGADFYEQYF. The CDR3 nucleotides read TGTGCCAGCAGCGTAGCTGGGGGAGCCGACTTTTACGAGCAGTACTTC.

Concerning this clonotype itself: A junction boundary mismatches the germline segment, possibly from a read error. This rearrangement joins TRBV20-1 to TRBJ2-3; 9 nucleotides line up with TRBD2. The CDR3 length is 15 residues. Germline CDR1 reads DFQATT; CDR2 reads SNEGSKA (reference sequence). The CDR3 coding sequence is TGCAGTGCTAGAGAGGGCGGGGGGGCAGGAGATACGCCGTATTTT. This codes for CSAREGGGAGDTPYF.

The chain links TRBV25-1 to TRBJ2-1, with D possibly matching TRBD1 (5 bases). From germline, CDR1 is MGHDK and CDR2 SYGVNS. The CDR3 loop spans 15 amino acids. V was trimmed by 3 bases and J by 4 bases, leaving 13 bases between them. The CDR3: CASSETVSPYNEQFF. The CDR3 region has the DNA TGTGCCAGCAGTGAGACAGTTTCTCCTTACAATGAGCAGTTCTTC.

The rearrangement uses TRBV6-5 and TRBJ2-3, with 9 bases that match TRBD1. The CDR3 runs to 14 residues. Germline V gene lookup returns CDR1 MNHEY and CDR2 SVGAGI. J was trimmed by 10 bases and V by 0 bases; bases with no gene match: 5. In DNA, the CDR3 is TGTGCCAGCAGTTACTCGGCCGGACAGGGGCCGCAGTATTTT. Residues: CASSYSAGQGPQYF.

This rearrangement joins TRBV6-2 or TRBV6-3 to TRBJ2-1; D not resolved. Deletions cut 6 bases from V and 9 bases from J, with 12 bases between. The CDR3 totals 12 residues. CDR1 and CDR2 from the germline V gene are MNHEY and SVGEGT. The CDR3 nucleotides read TGTGCCAGCAGCCTTGGCCGGTTTGAGCAGTTCTTC. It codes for CASSLGRFEQFF.

CDR3 amino acids: CASSLEGLARDTQYF. CDR3 in DNA: TGTGCCAGCAGCTTAGAGGGACTAGCAAGAGATACGCAGTATTTT. The V and J genes are TRBV7-2 and TRBJ2-3; 9 bases agree with TRBD2. This CDR3 region has 15 residues. J gave up 5 bases and V 1 base, and 4 bases lay outside the gene matches. Per germline, CDR1 SGHTA and CDR2 FQGNSA.

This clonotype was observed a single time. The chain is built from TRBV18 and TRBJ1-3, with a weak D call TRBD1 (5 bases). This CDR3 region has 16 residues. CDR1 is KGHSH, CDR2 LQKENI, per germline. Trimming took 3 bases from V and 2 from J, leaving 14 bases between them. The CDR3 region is CASSPRTETAGNTIYF. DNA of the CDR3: TGTGCCAGCTCACCGAGAACAGAGACAGCTGGAAACACCATATATTTT.

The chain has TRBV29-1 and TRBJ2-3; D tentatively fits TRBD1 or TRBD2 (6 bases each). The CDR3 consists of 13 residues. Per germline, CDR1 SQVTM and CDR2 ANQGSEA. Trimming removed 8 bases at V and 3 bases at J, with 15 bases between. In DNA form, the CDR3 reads TGCAGCACCGCCGGGGGCATAACAGATACGCAGTATTTT. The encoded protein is CSTAGGITDTQYF.

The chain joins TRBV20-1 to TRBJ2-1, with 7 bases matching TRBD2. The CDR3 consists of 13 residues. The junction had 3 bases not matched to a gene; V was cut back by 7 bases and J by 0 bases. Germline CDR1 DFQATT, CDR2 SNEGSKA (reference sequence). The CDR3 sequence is CSGSGNSYNEQFF. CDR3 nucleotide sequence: TGCAGTGGGAGCGGGAACTCCTACAATGAGCAGTTCTTC.

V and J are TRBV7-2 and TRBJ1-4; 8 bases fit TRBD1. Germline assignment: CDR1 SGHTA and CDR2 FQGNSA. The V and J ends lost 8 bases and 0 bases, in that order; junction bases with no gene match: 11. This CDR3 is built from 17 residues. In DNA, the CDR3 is TGTGCCAGCTCACTAATCATACAGGGGGCAACTAATGAAAAACTGTTTTTT. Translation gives CASSLIIQGATNEKLFF.

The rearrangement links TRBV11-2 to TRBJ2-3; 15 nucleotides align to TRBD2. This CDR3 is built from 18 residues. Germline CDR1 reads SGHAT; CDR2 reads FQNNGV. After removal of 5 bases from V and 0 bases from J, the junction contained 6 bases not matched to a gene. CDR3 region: CASSPGTSGGTSTDTQYF. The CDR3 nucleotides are TGTGCCAGCAGCCCAGGGACTAGCGGGGGGACTAGCACAGATACGCAGTATTTT.

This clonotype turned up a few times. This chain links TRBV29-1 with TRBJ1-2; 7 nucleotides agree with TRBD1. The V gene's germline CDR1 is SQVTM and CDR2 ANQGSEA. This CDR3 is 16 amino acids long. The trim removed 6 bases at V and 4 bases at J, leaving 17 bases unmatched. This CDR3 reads CSVGVGNRTGAYGYTF. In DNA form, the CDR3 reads TGCAGCGTCGGTGTGGGGAACCGGACAGGTGCCTATGGCTACACCTTC. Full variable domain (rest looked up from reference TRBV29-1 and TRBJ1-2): SAVISQKPSRDICQRGTSLTIQCQVDSQVTMMFWYRQQPGQSLTLIATANQGSEATYESGFVIDKFPISRPNLTFSTLTVSNMSPEDSSIYLCSVGVGNRTGAYGYTFGSGTRLTVV.

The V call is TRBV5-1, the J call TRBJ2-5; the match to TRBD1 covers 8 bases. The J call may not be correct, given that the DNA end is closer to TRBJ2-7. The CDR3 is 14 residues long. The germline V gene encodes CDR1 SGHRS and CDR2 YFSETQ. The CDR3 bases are TGCGCCAGCAGCTTGGGACAGGGGAGGAGCGAGCAGTACTTC. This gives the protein CASSLGQGRSEQYF.

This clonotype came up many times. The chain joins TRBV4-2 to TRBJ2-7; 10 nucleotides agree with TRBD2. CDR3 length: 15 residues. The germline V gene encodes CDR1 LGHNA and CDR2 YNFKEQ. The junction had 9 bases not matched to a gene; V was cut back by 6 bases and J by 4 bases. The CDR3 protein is CASSQEAGGLYEQYF. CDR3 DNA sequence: TGTGCCAGCAGTCAGGAAGCGGGGGGGCTATACGAGCAGTACTTC.

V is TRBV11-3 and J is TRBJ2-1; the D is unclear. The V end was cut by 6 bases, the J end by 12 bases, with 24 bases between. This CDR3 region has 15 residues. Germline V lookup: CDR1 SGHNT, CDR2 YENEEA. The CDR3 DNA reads TGTGCCAGCAGTCCAAATATTGGCCCCGAACAAGGGCAGTTCTTC. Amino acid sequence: CASSPNIGPEQGQFF.

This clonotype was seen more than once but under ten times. CDR3 amino acids: CASSYGETNYGYTF. The CDR3 coding sequence is TGTGCCAGCAGTTACGGAGAAACTAACTATGGCTACACCTTC. J is TRBJ1-2 and V is TRBV7-9; D unresolved. V lost 6 bases and J 0 bases, leaving 11 bases between the germline ends. The CDR3 is 14 amino acids. Looked up from germline, CDR1 is SEHNR and CDR2 is FQNEAQ (reference sequence).